Below, one TCR beta chain is given with its context. Authors' processing steps: Cell counts per sample came from amplifying reference gene primers. The table came from immunoSEQ multiplex PCR; TCRdb's copy has only in-frame clones and leaves some out. Clone size and V and J calls were adopted from that table, with D and trimming inferred from the DNA. The sample holds some 82,000 clones, about 86% seen once. These data originate in a study of blood T cell repertoires in COVID-19. For the study at large: From the United States, Italy and Spain came samples of acute and convalescent COVID-19. The analysed material was cDNA or gDNA that came from T cells, B-cell-depleted T cells, or PBMCs.

V shed 7 bases and J shed 0 bases, with 13 bases lying between them. The CDR3 spans 15 residues. Germline lookup yields CDR1 MNHNY and CDR2 SVGAGI (reference sequence). The receptor comes from an elderly man with active or convalescent COVID-19. The rearrangement links TRBV6-6 to TRBJ2-4, with D perhaps TRBD1 (6 bases). The source material was peripheral blood. The CDR3 DNA reads as TGTGCCAGCATTGCCGGGACAACAGCCAAAAACATTCAGTACTTC. This encodes CASIAGTTAKNIQYF.